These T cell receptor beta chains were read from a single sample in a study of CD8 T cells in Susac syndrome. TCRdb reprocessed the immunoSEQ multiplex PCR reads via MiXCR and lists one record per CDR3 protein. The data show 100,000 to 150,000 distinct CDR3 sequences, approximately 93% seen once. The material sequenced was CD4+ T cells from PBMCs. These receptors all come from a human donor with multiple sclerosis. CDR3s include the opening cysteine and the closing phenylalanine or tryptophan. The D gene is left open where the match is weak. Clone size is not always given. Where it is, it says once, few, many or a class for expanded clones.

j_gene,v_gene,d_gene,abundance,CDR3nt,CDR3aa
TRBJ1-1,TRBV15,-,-,TGTGCCACCGCCCAGGGGATCGAGACTGAAGCTTTCTTT,CATAQGIETEAFF
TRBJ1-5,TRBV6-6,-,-,TGTGCCAGCAGCCCCGCTACAGGGCAACAGCCCCAGCATTTT,CASSPATGQQPQHF
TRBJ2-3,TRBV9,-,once,TGTGCCAGCAGCGTAGGGTCAGGCGGAGCCGTCCGGGATACGCAGTATTTT,CASSVGSGGAVRDTQYF
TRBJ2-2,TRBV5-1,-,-,TGCGCCAGCAGCCCGCTGGACGGTCCCACCGGGGAGCTGTTTTTT,CASSPLDGPTGELFF
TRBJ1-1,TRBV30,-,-,TGTGCCTGGACCCAACGTGGGTACACTGAAGCTTTCTTT,CAWTQRGYTEAFF
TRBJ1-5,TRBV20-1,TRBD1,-,TGCAGTGCGGGACAGGGGGATCAGCCCCAGCATTTT,CSAGQGDQPQHF
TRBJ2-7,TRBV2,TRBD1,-,TGTGCCAGCAGTGTTACAGGGGGCTCCTACGAGCAGTACTTC,CASSVTGGSYEQYF
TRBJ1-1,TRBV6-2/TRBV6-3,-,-,TGTGCCAGCAGTTACTCCCAGGGAAACACTGAAGCTTTCTTT,CASSYSQGNTEAFF
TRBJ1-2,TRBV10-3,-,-,TGTGCCATCAGTGATCAGGCAGGGCGGGTCTATGGCTACACCTTC,CAISDQAGRVYGYTF
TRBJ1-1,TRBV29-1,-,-,TGCAGCGTTGTGAGGGACGAGAACACTGAAGCTTTCTTT,CSVVRDENTEAFF
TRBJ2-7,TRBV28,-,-,TGTGCCAGCACCAGGTTCAACGAGCAGTACTTC,CASTRFNEQYF
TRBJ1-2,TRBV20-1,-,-,TGCAGTGCCATAGAAGATGGCTACACCTTC,CSAIEDGYTF
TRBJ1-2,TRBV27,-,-,TGTGCCAGCAGTAGCCCCATGTCCTATGGCTACACCTTC,CASSSPMSYGYTF
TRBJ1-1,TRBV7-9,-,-,TGTGCCAGCAGCTTAAGCCCACCGAACACTGAAGCTTTCTTT,CASSLSPPNTEAFF
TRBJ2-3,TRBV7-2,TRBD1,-,TGTGCCAGCAGCTTAGGCAGGGGGCAATCAGATACGCAGTATTTT,CASSLGRGQSDTQYF
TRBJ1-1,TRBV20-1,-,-,TGCAGTGCTAGAGATCTCGGGGGGGTGGGCACTGAAGCTTTCTTT,CSARDLGGVGTEAFF
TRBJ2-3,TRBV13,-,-,TGTGCCAGCAGCGACGCGGGGTTGGCAGATACGCAGTATTTT,CASSDAGLADTQYF
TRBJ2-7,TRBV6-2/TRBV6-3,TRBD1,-,TGTGCCAGCAGCTCAGGACAGGGGGTGTTCAGCTCCTACGAGCAGTACTTC,CASSSGQGVFSSYEQYF
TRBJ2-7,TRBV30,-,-,TGTGCCTGGACAGGGGATGGTCACGAGCAGTACTTC,CAWTGDGHEQYF
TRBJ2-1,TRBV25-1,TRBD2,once,TGTGCCAGCAGTGATTCTAAGCGGGGGGCCATCAATGAGCAGTTCTTC,CASSDSKRGAINEQFF